This paragraph reports one TCR beta chain. What it binds is not known. Individual cDNA molecules received unique molecular identifiers. TCRdb redid the calling of the 5' RACE reads with MiXCR, one entry per CDR3 protein. The table lists about 60,000 distinct CDR3 sequences, approximately 15% of them singletons, with about 9.1% in the top ten. This sample stems from a study of early T cells in non-severe SARS-CoV-2 infection. Study summary: Bulk RNA isolated from unsorted whole blood underwent sequencing; chains were not paired. Study-wide results and limits: Matches to VDJdb favored anti-spike CD8 responses and missed private and CD4 specificities.

The CDR3 contains 16 residues. V lost 4 bases to trimming and J lost 2 bases; unmatched junction nucleotides: 5. The chain uses TRBV12-3 or TRBV12-4 and TRBJ2-3, with 11 bases lining up with TRBD2. The material was whole blood, obtained at baseline. This TCR came from an adult who was a healthcare worker with PCR-confirmed SARS-CoV-2 infection or an uninfected control (not recorded which). The CDR3 spells CASSSRTSGSTDTQYF. The CDR3 DNA reads TGTGCCAGCAGTTCCCGGACTAGCGGGTCCACAGATACGCAGTATTTT.